Below, one T cell receptor beta chain is given with its context. This clonotype was picked up a small number of times. Its antigen specificity is not known. The input lacks base qualities; no much larger clone sits a single base away. The data stem from a study of early T cells in non-severe SARS-CoV-2 infection (dated by TCRdb to the early 2020s). Background for the entire study: Bulk RNA from unsorted whole blood was used for TCR sequencing, so alpha and beta chains could not be paired.

The study was a case-control design nested within a healthcare worker cohort in London, UK, with weekly nasopharyngeal swab PCR tests and blood sampling. Healthcare workers were enrolled in the week of the UK lockdown, from 23 to 31 March 2020, and were followed every week for up to roughly 15 weeks. A distance of 13 bases separates the germline ends of V and J, which lose 4 bases and 2 bases respectively. The CDR3 measures 15 amino acids from cysteine to phenylalanine. Only CDR3 DNA remains: 45 bases, in frame from the first base. What the authors observed across the whole study: Matching against VDJdb was skewed toward anti-spike CD8 responses, likely underestimated virus-specific expansions, and missed private and CD4 specificities.

The library relied on 5' RACE. Sequencing used a NextSeq 500. In the TCR library protocol, unique molecular identifiers were attached to individual cDNA molecules to correct for PCR bias and sequencing error. Both TCR alpha and beta chains were sequenced, and tight co-correlation was observed between alpha and beta sequence abundances in each sample. On the study's bioinformatics: Decombinator V4 was used to annotate TCR sequences for V gene, J gene and CDR3. Expanded TCRs were defined as changing significantly between any two time points under a Poisson model with p below 0.0001. Abundances of TCRs were expressed as counts per million after normalisation to the total number of TCRs sequenced in each sample. TRAV1-2 paired with TRAJ12, TRAJ20 or TRAJ33 defined MAIT TCRs, while TRAV10 paired with TRAJ18 defined iNKT TCRs. VDJdb, accessed 1 November 2021, was searched for CMV, EBV and SARS-CoV-2 annotated TCRs, with TCRs annotated for multiple antigens excluded. TCRdb reprocessing: public reads trimmed at Q25 with fastp, clones called with MiXCR, in-frame beta chains kept. CDR3 protein sequences are deduplicated, and each keeps its most common genes and DNA. It is TCRdb's table, rather than the study itself, that gives the V and J calls and clone size. The sample yields fewer than 85,000 distinct CDR3 sequences; 13% were counted once. The ten largest clones take up approximately 6% of the sample.

The rearranged segments are TRBV12-3 or TRBV12-4 and TRBJ2-3; TRBD1 is perhaps the D gene, given 6 matching bases. The receptor was derived from an adult who was a healthcare worker with PCR-confirmed SARS-CoV-2 infection or an uninfected control (not recorded which). Sequencing was done on a sample of whole blood. For the CDR3, the sequence is CASSSYLGATDTQYF. In nucleotides, the sequence is TGTGCCAGCAGTTCCTACTTGGGGGCCACAGATACGCAGTATTTT.